This TCR beta chain is from a study of graft-versus-host responses after intestinal transplantation (dated by TCRdb to about 2021). Context from the whole study: Multivisceral, liver-intestinal, or isolated intestinal transplants were received by the recipients. Every recipient was given anti-thymocyte globulin induction, then maintenance tacrolimus and steroids for roughly three years. Bulk TCR-beta CDR3 sequencing was used to track graft-versus-host and host-versus-graft alloreactive T cell clones in the graft, circulation and bone marrow after intestinal transplantation. To identify alloreactive clones, pre-transplant mixed lymphocyte reaction products were sequenced and compared with unstimulated pre-transplant donor and recipient T cells. The cohort enrolled under 30 intestinal transplant recipients, one of whom was a retransplant, and a few patients without pretransplant specimens were excluded. A peak of at least 4% donor T cells among recipient peripheral blood mononuclear cells was the definition used for donor T cell macrochimerism. Rather than going through the commercial service, samples from a few later patients were sequenced in-house on an Illumina MiSeq and processed with MiXCR. Study-wide findings and limitations: In patients with donor T cell macrochimerism, the allografts had high GvH to HvG T cell clonal ratios. Peak levels of circulating GvH clones were associated with declines in HvG clones early after transplant. Conclusions were limited by the relatively low number and heterogeneity of intestinal transplant patients. GvH clones were detected in recipient bone marrow, and some appeared earlier in ileal mucosa or blood, consistent with an intestinal mucosal origin.

The library was made by the immunoSEQ multiplex PCR assay. For most patients, genomic DNA was isolated with the Qiagen DNeasy Blood and Tissue Kit and sent frozen to Adaptive Biotechnologies for TCR sequencing. Adaptive Biotechnologies carried out high-throughput TCR-beta CDR3 sequencing of genomic DNA for most patients. Per the authors' processing: TCR sequencing data were retrieved from Adaptive's ImmunoSEQ software for 18 patients, whereas three other patients were processed with MiXCR and VDJtools. CD4 versus CD8 sorting errors were corrected by removing sequences found in both subsets at a frequency ratio below 5:1. CDR3 nucleotide sequences shared between donor and recipient were removed because the origin of such sequences could not be assigned. At least 2-fold expansion over unstimulated cells and a minimum CFSE-low frequency of 0.002% (template counts) or 0.001% (read counts) were required for clones to be classified as alloreactive. A clone was considered mappable if detected in the sequenced pre-transplant spleen, lymph node, or MLR CFSE-low populations of the donor or recipient. The cumulative frequency of alloreactive clones was calculated as a percentage of all sequences, weighted by copy number. Sourced from immuneACCESS, this table was stored by TCRdb with only in-frame sequences that have V and J called. A share of the clones is absent; for the studies checked, an unresolved V gene accounts for under half, and the remainder has no known explanation. V and J calls and clone size come straight from that table; D and trimming were deduced from the DNA. The sample data list over 120,000 clones, and around 90% of these were observed just once. Together, the top ten hold around 0.19% of the sample.

The sample holds one count of this clone. Its antigen is still unknown. Base-call qualities are not available, and no considerably larger clone is one nucleotide away. CDR1 and CDR2 are drawn from the germline V gene: SGHVS, FQNEAQ. V and J are truncated by 0 bases and 1 base respectively, leaving an intervening sequence of 9 bases. Reading from cysteine to phenylalanine, the CDR3 counts 15 amino acids. Just the 45-base CDR3 DNA is kept, in frame starting at base 1. The sample's time point label, in plain terms: cells obtained before transplantation from donor or recipient. CD3+CD4+ and CD3+CD8+ populations were FACS-sorted from unstimulated pre-transplant donor and recipient cells taken from spleen or lymph nodes.

The sequence was collected from a human donor who received an intestinal transplant. Rearrangement joined TRBV7-8 to TRBJ1-1, and the D gene may be TRBD1, 5 bases matching. The sample in question was unstimulated CD4+ T cells sorted from spleen or lymph node cells, obtained before intestinal transplant. The CDR3 loop reads CASSLALGGNTEAFF. Here is the DNA: TGTGCCAGCAGCTTAGCGTTGGGGGGGAACACTGAAGCTTTCTTT.